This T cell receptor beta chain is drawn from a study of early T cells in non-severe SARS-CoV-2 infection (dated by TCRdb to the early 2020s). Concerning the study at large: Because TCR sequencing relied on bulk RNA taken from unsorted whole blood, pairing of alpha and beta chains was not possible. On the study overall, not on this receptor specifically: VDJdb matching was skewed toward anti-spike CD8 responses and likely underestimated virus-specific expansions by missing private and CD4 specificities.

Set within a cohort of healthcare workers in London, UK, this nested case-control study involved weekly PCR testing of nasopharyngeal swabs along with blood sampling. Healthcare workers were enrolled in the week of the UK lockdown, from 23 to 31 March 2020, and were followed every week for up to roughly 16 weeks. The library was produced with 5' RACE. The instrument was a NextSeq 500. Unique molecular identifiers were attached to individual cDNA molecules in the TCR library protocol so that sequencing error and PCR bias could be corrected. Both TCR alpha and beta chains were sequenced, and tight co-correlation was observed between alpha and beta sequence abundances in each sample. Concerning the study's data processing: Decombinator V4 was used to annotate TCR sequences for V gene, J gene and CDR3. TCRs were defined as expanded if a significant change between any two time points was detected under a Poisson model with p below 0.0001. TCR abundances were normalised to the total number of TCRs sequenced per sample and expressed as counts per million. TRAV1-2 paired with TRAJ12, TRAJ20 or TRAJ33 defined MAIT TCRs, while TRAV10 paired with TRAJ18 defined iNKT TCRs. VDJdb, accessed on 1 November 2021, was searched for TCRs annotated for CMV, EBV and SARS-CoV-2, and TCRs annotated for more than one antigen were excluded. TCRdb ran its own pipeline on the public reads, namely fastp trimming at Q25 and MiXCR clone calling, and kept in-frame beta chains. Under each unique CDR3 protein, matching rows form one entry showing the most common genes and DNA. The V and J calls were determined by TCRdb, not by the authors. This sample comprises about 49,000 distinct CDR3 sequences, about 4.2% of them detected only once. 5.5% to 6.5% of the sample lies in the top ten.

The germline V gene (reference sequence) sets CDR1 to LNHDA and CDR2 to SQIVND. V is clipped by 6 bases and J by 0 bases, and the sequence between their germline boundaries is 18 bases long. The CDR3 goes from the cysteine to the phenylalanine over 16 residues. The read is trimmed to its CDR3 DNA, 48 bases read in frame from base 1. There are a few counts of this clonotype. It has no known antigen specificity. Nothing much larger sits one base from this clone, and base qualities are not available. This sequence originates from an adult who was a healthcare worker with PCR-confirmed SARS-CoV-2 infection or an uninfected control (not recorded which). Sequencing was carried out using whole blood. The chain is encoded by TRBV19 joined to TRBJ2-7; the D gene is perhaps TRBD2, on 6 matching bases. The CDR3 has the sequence CASRRGGQLSSYEQYF. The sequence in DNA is TGTGCCAGTAGGAGAGGAGGGCAACTTAGCTCCTACGAGCAGTACTTC.